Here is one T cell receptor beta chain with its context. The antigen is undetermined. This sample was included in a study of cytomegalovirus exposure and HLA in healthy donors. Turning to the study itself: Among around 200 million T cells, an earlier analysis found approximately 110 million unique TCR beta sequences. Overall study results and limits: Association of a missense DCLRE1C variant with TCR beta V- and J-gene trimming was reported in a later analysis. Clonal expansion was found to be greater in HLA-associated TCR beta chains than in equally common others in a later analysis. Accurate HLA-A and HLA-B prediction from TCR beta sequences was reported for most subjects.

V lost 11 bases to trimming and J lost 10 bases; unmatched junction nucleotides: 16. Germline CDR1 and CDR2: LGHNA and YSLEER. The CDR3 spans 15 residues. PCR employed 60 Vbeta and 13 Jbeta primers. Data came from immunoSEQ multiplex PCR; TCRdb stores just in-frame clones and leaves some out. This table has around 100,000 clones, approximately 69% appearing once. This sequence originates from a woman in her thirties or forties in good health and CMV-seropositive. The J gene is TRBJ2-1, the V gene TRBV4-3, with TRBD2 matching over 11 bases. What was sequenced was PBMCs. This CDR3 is CASTSGLADGREQFF. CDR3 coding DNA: TGCGCCTCGACTTCGGGACTAGCGGACGGGCGCGAGCAGTTCTTC.